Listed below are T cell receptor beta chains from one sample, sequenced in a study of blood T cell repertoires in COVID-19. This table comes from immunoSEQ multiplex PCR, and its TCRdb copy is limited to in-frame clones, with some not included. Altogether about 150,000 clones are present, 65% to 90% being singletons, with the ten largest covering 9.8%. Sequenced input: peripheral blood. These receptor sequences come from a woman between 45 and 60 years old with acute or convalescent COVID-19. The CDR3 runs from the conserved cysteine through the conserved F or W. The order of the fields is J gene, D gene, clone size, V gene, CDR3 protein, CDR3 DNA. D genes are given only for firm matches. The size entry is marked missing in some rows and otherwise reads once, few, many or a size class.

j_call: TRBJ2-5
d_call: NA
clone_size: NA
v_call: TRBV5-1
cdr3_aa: CASSVLQGSGETQYF
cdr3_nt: TGCGCCAGCAGCGTGTTACAGGGATCAGGCGAGACCCAGTACTTC

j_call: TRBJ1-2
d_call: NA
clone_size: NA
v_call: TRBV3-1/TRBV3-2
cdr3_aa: CASSQIDTGYGYTF
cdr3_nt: TGTGCCAGCAGCCAAATAGATACAGGGTATGGCTACACCTTC

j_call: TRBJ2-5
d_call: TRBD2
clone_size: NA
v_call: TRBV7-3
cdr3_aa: CASSSGLAGVGETQYF
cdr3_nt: TGTGCCAGCAGCTCTGGACTAGCGGGAGTCGGGGAGACCCAGTACTTC

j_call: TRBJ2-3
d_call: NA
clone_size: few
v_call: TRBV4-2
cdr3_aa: CASSQDQLGDTQYF
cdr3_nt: TGTGCCAGCAGCCAAGATCAGCTCGGGGATACGCAGTATTTT

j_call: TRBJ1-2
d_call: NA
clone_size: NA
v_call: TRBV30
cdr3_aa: CAWSVGGDGYTF
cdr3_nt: TGTGCCTGGAGTGTAGGAGGGGATGGCTACACCTTC

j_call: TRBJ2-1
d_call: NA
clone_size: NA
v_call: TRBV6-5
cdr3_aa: CASSYFGEQFF
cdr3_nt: TGTGCCAGCAGTTACTTCGGTGAGCAGTTCTTC

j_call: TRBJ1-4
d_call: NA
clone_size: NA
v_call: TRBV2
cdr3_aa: CASSVAGSEEKLFF
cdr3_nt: TGTGCCAGCAGTGTCGCAGGGTCGGAAGAAAAACTGTTTTTT

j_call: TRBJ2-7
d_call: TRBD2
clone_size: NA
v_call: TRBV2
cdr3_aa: CASSRDGGTYEQYF
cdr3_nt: TGTGCCAGTAGTCGGGACGGGGGGACCTACGAGCAGTACTTC

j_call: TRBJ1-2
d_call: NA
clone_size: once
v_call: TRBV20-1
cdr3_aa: CSAWTSYGYTF
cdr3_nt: TGCAGTGCCTGGACTAGCTATGGCTACACCTTC

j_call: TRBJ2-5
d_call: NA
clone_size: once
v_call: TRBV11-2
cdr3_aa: CASSPGAGETQYF
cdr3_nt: TGTGCCAGCAGCCCGGGAGCGGGAGAGACCCAGTACTTC

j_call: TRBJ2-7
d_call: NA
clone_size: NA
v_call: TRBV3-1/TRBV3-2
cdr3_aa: CASSQGIERGSEQYF
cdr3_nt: TGTGCCAGCAGCCAAGGAATAGAAAGGGGTAGCGAGCAGTACTTC

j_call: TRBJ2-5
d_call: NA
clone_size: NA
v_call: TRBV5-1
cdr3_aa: CASSQQETQYF
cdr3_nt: TGCGCCAGCAGCCAGCAAGAGACCCAGTACTTC

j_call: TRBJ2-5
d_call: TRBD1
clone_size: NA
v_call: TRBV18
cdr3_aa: CASSPQDRWQETQYF
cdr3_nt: TGTGCCAGCTCACCACAGGACAGGTGGCAAGAGACCCAGTACTTC

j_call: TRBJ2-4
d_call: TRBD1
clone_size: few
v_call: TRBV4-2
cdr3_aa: CASSQTGGQNIQYF
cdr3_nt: TGTGCCAGCAGCCAAACAGGGGGCCAAAACATTCAGTACTTC

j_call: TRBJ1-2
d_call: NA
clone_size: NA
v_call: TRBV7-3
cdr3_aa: CASSPVGGGGYTF
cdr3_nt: TGTGCCAGCAGCCCCGTAGGCGGGGGGGGCTACACCTTC

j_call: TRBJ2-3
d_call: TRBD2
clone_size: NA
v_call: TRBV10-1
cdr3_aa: CASSLPGLAGSTDTQYF
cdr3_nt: TGCGCCAGCAGCCTACCCGGACTAGCGGGGAGCACAGATACGCAGTATTTT

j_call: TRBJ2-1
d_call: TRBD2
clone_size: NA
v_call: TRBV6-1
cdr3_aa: CASSDLAGGSYNEQFF
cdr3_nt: TGTGCCAGCAGTGACTTGGCGGGGGGCTCCTACAATGAGCAGTTCTTC

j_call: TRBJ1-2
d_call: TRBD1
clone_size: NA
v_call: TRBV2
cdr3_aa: CASTRDSYGYTF
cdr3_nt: TGTGCCAGCACCCGGGACAGCTATGGCTACACCTTC

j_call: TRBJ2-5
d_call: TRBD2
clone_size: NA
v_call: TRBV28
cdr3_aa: CASSLPLAGVETQYF
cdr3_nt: TGTGCCAGCAGTCTCCCCCTAGCGGGAGTGGAGACCCAGTACTTC

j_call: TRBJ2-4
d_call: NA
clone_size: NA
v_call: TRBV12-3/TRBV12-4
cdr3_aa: CASLGQLKNIQYF
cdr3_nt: TGTGCCAGCCTAGGACAGCTCAAAAACATTCAGTACTTC

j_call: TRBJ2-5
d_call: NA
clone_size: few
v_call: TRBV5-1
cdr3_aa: CASSLGTIQETQYF
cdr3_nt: TGCGCCAGCAGCCTCGGGACAATCCAAGAGACCCAGTACTTC

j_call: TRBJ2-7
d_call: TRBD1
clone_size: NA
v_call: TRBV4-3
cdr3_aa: CASSQVGQGDRYEQYF
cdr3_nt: TGCGCCAGCAGCCAAGTCGGACAGGGGGACCGCTACGAGCAGTACTTC

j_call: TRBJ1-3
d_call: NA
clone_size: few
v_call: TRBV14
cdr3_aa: CASSLRVRYTIYF
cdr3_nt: TGTGCCAGCAGCCTGAGGGTGCGGTACACCATATATTTT

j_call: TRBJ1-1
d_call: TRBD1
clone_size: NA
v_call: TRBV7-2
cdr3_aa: CASSGTGSRETEAFF
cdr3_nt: TGTGCCAGCAGCGGGACAGGGTCACGGGAGACTGAAGCTTTCTTT

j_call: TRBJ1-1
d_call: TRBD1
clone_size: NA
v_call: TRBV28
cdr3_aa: CASTIMTGLNTEAFF
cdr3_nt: TGTGCCAGCACCATCATGACAGGGCTGAACACTGAAGCTTTCTTT

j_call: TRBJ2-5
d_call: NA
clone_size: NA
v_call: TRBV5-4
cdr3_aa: CASRPEGPRETQYF
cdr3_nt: TGTGCCAGCAGGCCGGAGGGCCCCCGGGAGACCCAGTACTTC

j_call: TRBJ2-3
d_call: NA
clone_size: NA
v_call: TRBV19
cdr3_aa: CASSRQPDTQYF
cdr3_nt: TGTGCCAGTAGTAGACAGCCAGATACGCAGTATTTT

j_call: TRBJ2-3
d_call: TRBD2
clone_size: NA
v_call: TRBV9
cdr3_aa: CASSAVGLGGTDTQYF
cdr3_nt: TGTGCCAGCAGCGCCGTCGGACTAGGGGGCACAGATACGCAGTATTTT

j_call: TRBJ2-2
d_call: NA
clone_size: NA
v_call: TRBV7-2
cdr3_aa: CASSFTAVSGELFF
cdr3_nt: TGTGCCAGCAGCTTCACGGCGGTGAGCGGGGAGCTGTTTTTT

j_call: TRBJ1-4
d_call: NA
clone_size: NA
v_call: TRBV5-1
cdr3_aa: CATRREANGEKLFF
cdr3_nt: TGCGCCACCAGGCGCGAGGCCAACGGTGAAAAACTGTTTTTT

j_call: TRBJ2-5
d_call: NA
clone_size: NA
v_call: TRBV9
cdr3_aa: CASSVGGEETQYF
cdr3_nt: TGTGCCAGCAGCGTAGGGGGGGAAGAGACCCAGTACTTC

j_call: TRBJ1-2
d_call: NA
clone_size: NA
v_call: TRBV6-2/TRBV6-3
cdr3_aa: CASSYSGTDMGYGYTF
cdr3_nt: TGTGCCAGCAGTTACTCGGGGACTGACATGGGCTATGGCTACACCTTC

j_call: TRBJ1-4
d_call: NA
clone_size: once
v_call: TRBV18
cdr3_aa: CASSERATGSGEKLFF
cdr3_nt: TGTGCCAGCTCAGAACGGGCGACAGGATCAGGAGAAAAACTGTTTTTT

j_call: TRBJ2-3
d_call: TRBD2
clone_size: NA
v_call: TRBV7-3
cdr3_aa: CASSARGQRGGSTDTQYF
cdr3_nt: TGTGCCAGCAGCGCCCGTGGCCAGCGGGGGGGTAGCACAGATACGCAGTATTTT

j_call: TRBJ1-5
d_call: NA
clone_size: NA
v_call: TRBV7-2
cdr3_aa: CASSSPRGSGNQPQHF
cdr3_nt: TGTGCCAGCAGCTCACCCCGGGGGTCGGGCAATCAGCCCCAGCATTTT

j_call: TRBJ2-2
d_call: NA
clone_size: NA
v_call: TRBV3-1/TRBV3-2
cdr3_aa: CASSQGRGGELFF
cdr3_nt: TGTGCCAGCAGCCAAGGCCGGGGCGGGGAGCTGTTTTTT

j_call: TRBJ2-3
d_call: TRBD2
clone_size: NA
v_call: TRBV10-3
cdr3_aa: CAISERPSGSSDTQYF
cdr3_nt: TGTGCCATCAGTGAGAGACCTAGCGGGAGTTCCGATACGCAGTATTTT

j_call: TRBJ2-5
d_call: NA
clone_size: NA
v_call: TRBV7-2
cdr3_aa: CASSRGGEETQYF
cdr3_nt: TGTGCCAGCAGCCGGGGAGGCGAAGAGACCCAGTACTTC

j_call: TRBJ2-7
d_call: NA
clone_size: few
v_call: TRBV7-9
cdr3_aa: CASSLAQGIDEQYF
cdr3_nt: TGTGCCAGCAGCTTAGCCCAGGGGATAGACGAGCAGTACTTC

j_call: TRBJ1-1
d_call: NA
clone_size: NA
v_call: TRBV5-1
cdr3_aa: CASSLQGNTEAFF
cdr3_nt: TGCGCCAGCAGCTTACAGGGGAACACTGAAGCTTTCTTT

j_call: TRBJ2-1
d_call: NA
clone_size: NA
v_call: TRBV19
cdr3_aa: CASSTGNEQFF
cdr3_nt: TGTGCCAGTTCTACAGGGAATGAGCAGTTCTTC

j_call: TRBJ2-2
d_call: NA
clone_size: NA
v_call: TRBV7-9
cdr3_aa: CASSPGFRGLFF
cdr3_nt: TGTGCCAGCAGCCCCGGGTTCCGGGGGCTGTTTTTT

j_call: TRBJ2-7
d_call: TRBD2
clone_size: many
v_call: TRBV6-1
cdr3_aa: CASSGGLAPSSYEQYF
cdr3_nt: TGTGCCAGCAGTGGAGGACTAGCGCCGAGCTCCTACGAGCAGTACTTC

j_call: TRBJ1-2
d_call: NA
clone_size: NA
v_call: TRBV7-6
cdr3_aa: CASSPRGGGNYGYTF
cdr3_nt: TGTGCCAGCAGCCCCCGGGGAGGGGGAAACTATGGCTACACCTTC

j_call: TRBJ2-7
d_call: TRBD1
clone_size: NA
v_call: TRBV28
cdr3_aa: CASGTGGHQSYEQYF
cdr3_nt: TGTGCCAGCGGGACAGGGGGCCACCAATCCTACGAGCAGTACTTC

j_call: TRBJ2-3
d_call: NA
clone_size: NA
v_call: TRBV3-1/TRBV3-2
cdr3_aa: CASSRDLGTDTQYF
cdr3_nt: TGTGCCAGCAGCCGGGACTTAGGCACAGATACGCAGTATTTT

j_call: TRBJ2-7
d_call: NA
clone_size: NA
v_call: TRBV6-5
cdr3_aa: CASSPRDSWYEQYF
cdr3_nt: TGTGCCAGCAGTCCCCGGGACTCATGGTACGAGCAGTACTTC

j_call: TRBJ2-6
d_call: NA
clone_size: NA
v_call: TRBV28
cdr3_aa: CASSTQDPGANVLTF
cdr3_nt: TGTGCCAGCAGTACCCAGGATCCTGGGGCCAACGTCCTGACTTTC

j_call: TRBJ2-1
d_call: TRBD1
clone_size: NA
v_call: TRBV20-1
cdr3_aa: CSARGDSIPFF
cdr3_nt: TGCAGTGCTAGGGGGGACAGTATTCCGTTCTTC

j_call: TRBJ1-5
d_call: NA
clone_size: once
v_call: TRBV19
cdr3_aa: CASTPSGGLRNQPQHF
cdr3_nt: TGTGCCAGTACCCCGTCCGGGGGACTTCGCAATCAGCCCCAGCATTTT

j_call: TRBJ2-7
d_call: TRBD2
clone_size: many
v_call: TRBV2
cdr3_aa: CASSEALLTSGMLWEQYF
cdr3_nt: TGTGCCAGCAGTGAAGCGCTTCTCACTAGCGGGATGTTGTGGGAGCAGTACTTC

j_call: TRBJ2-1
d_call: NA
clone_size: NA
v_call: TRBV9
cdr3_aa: CASSPGDGYNEQFF
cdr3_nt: TGTGCCAGCAGCCCAGGCGACGGATACAATGAGCAGTTCTTC

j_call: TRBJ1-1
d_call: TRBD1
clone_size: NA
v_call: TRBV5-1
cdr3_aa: CASRARTGPTEAFF
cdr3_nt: TGCGCCAGCAGGGCCCGGACAGGACCCACTGAAGCTTTCTTT

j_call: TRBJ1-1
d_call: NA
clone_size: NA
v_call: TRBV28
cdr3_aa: CASTPGGRGGTEAFF
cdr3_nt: TGTGCCAGCACCCCCGGCGGCCGCGGGGGCACTGAAGCTTTCTTT

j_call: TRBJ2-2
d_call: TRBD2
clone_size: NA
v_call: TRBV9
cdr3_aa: CASSVSAGGHTGELFF
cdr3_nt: TGTGCCAGCAGCGTATCTGCGGGAGGGCACACCGGGGAGCTGTTTTTT